The clone carrying this TCR beta chain was counted between two and nine times. Under the authors' procedure: Samples had a median of 95,638 TCRs, ranging about 23,224 to 700,000. TCRdb used MiXCR to reprocess the RACE reads, holding one entry per CDR3 protein. These V and J calls derive from TCRdb rather than the authors' analysis. The sample lists about 260,000 distinct CDR3 sequences, about 8.6% occurring once. Time point described: pre-sensitization, week 0. Regarding treatment: therapeutic diphenylcyclopropenone sensitization with weekly scalp DPC. The data were taken from a study of human T cells and chemical hapten exposure. Germline V CDR1 and CDR2: KGHDR, SFDVKD. The CDR3 length is 12 residues. V dropped 1 base and J dropped 14 bases, with 11 bases sitting between them.

The TCR comes from a woman aged 40 to 50 with alopecia areata. Some clones in this sample may be carry-over from other donors' samples. This chain links TRBV24-1 with TRBJ2-1; D not certain. The input for sequencing was whole blood, taken in connection with sensitization to the hapten diphenylcyclopropenone (DPC). In DNA form, the CDR3 reads TGTGCCACCAGTGATTTAGGCAGGCTCAAGTTCTTC. This gives the protein CATSDLGRLKFF.